The text below deals with one T cell receptor (beta chain). Antigen specificity is unknown. This sample was included in a study of post-analysis software for immune sequencing data. Overall study: Both relapsing-remitting and secondary progressive multiple sclerosis featured among the disease courses, as did progressive-relapsing multiple sclerosis.

Tagging with unique molecular identifiers was a feature of the TCR beta cDNA libraries. T cells numbering roughly 0.9 to 11 million gave rise to roughly 0.5 million cDNA molecules. MiXCR, applied by TCRdb to the PCR reads, yields one record per CDR3 protein. The profile covers around 400,000 distinct CDR3 sequences, with roughly 30% appearing a single time and 13% taken by the ten largest. General study results and limits: Analysis by F measure revealed that same-batch samples clustered strongly together. Among multiple sclerosis patients, normalized Chao1 diversity was significantly below that of controls. Patients had higher frequencies than controls of about 5 TRBV segments, including TRBV5-6, TRBV5-1 and TRBV20-1.

The V segment lost 5 bases and the J segment 2 bases; nucleotides outside the gene matches: 10. Germline V gene sequence: CDR1 SGHVS, CDR2 FNYEAQ. This CDR3 is 16 amino acids long. Input material: blood. This clonotype originated in a girl under 18 with multiple sclerosis. This sequence joins TRBV7-6 and TRBJ1-2, with 8 bases that match TRBD1. The CDR3 DNA sequence: TGTGCCAGCAGCCCACGGACAGGGATGGGGAACTATGGCTACACCTTC. This sequence encodes CASSPRTGMGNYGYTF.